This TCR beta chain was identified during a study of siplizumab effects on memory and regulatory T cells. Points from the study as a whole: A small minority of alloreactive clones were mapped to unstimulated subsets.

Trimming left V 5 bases short and J 15 bases short, with 17 bases between. Germline values: CDR1 SEHNR, CDR2 FQNEAQ (reference sequence). This CDR3 has 12 amino acids. Profiled with immunoSEQ multiplex PCR; TCRdb holds only in-frame clones, not every one. The table records approximately 48,000 clones, roughly 92% of them present only once. Regarding this clone: As yet, its antigen is unknown.

The sequenced sample was CD8+ T cells sorted from blood. This TCR was recovered from a human donor in good health. The V call is TRBV7-9, the J call TRBJ2-1; D gene ambiguous. The CDR3 protein is CASSEDKFETFF. In DNA form, the CDR3 reads TGTGCCAGCAGCGAAGACAAATTCGAAACGTTCTTC. The full variable domain, with the rest looked up from reference TRBV7-9 and TRBJ2-1, is DTGVSQNPRHKITKRGQNVTFRCDPISEHNRLYWYRQTLGQGPEFLTYFQNEAQLEKSRLLSDRFSAERPKGSFSTLEIQRTEQGDSAMYLCASSEDKFETFFGPGTRLTVL.